Listed here is a single T cell receptor (beta chain). Its cognate antigen is unknown. The data stem from a study of response to subunit inactivated influenza vaccine. Study results and caveats: With each seasonal influenza vaccination, the authors suggested, few new T cells are recruited.

In TCRdb, the RT-PCR reads were re-called with MiXCR into one record per CDR3 protein. The sample gives about 830,000 distinct CDR3 sequences, roughly 18% of which show up once; roughly 10% is in the top ten. Trimming stripped 3 bases from V and 6 bases from J, with 9 bases between. CDR3 length: 13 residues. The TCR was taken from a man in his forties or fifties who received an inactivated influenza vaccine. The sequencing here drew on PBMCs from blood, taken 5 days after vaccination. The V gene is TRBV12-3 or TRBV12-4, the J gene TRBJ1-5; D is ambiguous. CDR3 DNA: TGTGCCAGCAGTTTGCTCGAGGGTCAGCCCCAGCATTTT. It encodes CASSLLEGQPQHF.